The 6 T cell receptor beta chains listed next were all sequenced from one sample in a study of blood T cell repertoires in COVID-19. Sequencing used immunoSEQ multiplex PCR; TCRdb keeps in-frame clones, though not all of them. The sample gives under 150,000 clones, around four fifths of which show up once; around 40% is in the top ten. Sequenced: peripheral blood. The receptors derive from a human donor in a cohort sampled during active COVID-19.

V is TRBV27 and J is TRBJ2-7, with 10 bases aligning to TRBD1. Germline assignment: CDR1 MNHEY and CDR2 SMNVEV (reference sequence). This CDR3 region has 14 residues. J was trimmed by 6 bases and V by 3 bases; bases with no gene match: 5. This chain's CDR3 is CASSLTGGHREQYF. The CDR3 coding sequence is TGTGCCAGCAGTTTGACAGGGGGCCATCGCGAGCAGTACTTC.

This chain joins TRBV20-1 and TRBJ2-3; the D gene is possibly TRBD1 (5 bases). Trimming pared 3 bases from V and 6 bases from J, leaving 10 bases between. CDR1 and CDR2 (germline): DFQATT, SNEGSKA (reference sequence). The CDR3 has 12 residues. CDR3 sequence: CSASLGPDTQYF. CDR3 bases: TGCAGTGCTAGTTTGGGGCCTGATACGCAGTATTTT.

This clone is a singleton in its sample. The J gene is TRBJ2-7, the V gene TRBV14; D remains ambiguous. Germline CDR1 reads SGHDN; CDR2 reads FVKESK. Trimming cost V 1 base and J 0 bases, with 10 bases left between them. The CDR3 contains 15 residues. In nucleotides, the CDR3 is TGTGCCAGCAGCCAAGCCGGGTTTATCTCCTACGAGCAGTACTTC. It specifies CASSQAGFISYEQYF.

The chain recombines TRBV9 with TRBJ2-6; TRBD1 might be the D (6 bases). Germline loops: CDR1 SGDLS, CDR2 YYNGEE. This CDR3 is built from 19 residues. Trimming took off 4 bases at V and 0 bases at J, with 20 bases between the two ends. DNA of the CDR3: TGTGCCAGCAGCCCCAGGGGAATCCTCCCCCTCTCTGGGGCCAACGTCCTGACTTTC. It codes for CASSPRGILPLSGANVLTF.

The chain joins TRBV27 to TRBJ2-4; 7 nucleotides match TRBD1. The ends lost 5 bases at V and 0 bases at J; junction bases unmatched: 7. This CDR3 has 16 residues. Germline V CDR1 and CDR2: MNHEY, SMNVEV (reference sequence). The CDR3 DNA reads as TGTGCCAGCAGTACCCGACAGGGCATAGCCAAAAACATTCAGTACTTC. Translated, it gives CASSTRQGIAKNIQYF.

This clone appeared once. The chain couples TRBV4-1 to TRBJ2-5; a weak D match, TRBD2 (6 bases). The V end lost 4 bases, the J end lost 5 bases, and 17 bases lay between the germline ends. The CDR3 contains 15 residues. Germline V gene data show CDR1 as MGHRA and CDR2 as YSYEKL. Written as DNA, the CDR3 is TGCGCCAGCAGCCTCGGGACTGTTGAGGGGGAGACCCAGTACTTC. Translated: CASSLGTVEGETQYF.